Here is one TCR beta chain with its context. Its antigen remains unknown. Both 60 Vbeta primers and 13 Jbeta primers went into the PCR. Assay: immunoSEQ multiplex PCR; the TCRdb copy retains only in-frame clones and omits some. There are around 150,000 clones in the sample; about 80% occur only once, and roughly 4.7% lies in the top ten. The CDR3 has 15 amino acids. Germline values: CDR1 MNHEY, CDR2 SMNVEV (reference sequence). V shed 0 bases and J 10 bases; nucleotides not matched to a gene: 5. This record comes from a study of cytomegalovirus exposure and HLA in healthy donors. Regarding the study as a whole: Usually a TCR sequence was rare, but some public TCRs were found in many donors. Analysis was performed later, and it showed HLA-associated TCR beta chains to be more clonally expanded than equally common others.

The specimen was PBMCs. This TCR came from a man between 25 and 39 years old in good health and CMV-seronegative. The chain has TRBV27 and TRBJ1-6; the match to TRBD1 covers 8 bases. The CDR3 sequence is CASSLSTGADSPLHF. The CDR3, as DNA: TGTGCCAGCAGTTTATCGACAGGGGCGGACTCACCCCTCCACTTT.